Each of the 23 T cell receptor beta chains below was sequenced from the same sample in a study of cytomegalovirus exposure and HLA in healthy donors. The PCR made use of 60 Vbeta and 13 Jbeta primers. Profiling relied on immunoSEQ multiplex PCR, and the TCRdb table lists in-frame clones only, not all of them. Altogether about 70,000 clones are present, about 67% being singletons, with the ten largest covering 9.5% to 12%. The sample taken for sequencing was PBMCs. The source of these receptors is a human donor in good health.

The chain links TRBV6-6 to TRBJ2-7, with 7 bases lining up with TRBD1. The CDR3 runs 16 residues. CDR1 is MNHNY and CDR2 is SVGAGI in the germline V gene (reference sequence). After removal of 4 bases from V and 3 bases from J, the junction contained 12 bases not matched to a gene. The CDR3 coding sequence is TGTGCCAGCAGTTCCCCTCGACAGGGCCGGCTCTACGAGCAGTACTTC. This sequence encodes CASSSPRQGRLYEQYF.

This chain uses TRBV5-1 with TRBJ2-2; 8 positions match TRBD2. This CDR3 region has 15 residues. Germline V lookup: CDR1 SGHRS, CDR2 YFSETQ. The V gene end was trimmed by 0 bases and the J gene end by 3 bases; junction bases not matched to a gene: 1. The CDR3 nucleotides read TGCGCCAGCAGCTTGGTCGGGGGGGACACCGGGGAGCTGTTTTTT. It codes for CASSLVGGDTGELFF. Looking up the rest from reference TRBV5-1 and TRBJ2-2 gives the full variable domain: KAGVTQTPRYLIKTRGQQVTLSCSPISGHRSVSWYQQTPGQGLQFLFEYFSETQRNKGNFPGRFSGRQFSNSRSEMNVSTLELGDSALYLCASSLVGGDTGELFFGEGSRLTVL.

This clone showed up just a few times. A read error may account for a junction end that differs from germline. The CDR3 loop is CASSVEPGHQRF. CDR3 sequence (DNA): TGTGCCAGCAGCGTAGAACCGGGACACCAGCGCTTC. The J gene is TRBJ2-7, the V gene TRBV5-6; weak D call: TRBD1 (6 bases). CDR3 size: 12 residues. Germline values: CDR1 SGHDT, CDR2 YYEEEE.

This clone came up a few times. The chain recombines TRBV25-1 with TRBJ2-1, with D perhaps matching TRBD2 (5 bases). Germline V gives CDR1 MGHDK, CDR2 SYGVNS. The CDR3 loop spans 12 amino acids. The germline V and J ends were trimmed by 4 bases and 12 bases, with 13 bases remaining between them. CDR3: CASSGSLGVQFF. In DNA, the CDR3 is TGTGCCAGCAGTGGAAGTCTCGGGGTGCAGTTCTTC.

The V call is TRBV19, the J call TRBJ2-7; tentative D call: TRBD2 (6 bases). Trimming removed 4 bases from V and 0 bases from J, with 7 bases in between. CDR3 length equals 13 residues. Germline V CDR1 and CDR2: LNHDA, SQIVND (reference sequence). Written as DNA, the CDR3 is TGTGCCAGTAGTACGGGGGTCTCCTACGAGCAGTACTTC. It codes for CASSTGVSYEQYF.

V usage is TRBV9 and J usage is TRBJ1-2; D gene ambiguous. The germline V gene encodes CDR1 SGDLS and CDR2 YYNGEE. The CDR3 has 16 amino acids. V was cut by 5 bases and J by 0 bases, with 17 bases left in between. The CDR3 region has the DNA TGTGCCAGCAGTGGGAGGGAAGGTGCCCCTAACTATGGCTACACCTTC. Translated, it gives CASSGREGAPNYGYTF.

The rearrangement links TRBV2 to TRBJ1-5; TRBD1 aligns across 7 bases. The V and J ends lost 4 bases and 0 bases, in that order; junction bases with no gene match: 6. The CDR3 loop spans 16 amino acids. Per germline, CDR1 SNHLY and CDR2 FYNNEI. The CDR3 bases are TGTGCCAGCAGTGTGGGGACAGTTTATAGCAATCAGCCCCAGCATTTT. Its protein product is CASSVGTVYSNQPQHF.

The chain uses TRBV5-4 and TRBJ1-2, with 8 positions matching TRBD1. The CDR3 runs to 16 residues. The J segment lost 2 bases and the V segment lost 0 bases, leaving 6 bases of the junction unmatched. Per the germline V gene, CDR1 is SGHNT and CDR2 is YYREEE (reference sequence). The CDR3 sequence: CASSLGSRQGNYGYTF. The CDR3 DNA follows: TGTGCCAGCAGCTTGGGGTCGCGACAGGGGAACTATGGCTACACCTTC.

The CDR3 bases are TGTGCCTGGAGTGTCTTAGCGGGAGGGACTAGGGGTGAGCAGTTCTTC. Its translation: CAWSVLAGGTRGEQFF. The rearrangement links TRBV30 to TRBJ2-1; 11 bases match TRBD2. V shed 0 bases, J shed 9 bases, and the junction held 10 bases outside the gene matches. The CDR3 extends over 16 amino acids. In germline, CDR1 is GTSNPN, CDR2 SVGIG (reference sequence). The full variable domain, with the rest looked up from reference TRBV30 and TRBJ2-1, is SQTIHQWPATLVQPVGSPLSLECTVEGTSNPNLYWYRQAAGRGLQLLFYSVGIGQISSEVPQNLSASRPQDRQFILSSKKLLLSDSGFYLCAWSVLAGGTRGEQFFGPGTRLTVL.

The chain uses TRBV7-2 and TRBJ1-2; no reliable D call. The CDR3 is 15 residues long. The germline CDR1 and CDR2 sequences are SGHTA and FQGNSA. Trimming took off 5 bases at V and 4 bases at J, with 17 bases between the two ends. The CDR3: CASSGQHGLSYGYTF. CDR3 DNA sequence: TGTGCCAGCAGCGGGCAACATGGGTTGTCCTATGGCTACACCTTC.

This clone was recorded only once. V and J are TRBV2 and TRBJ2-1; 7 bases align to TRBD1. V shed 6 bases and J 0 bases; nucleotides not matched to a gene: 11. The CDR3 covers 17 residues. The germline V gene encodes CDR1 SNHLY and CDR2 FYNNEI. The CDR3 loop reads CASSRTGLLSSYNEQFF. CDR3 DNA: TGTGCCAGCAGCCGGACAGGCCTCCTGAGCTCCTACAATGAGCAGTTCTTC. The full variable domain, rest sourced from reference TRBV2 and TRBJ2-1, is EPEVTQTPSHQVTQMGQEVILRCVPISNHLYFYWYRQILGQKVEFLVSFYNNEISEKSEIFDDQFSVERPDGSNFTLKIRSTKLEDSAMYFCASSRTGLLSSYNEQFFGPGTRLTVL.

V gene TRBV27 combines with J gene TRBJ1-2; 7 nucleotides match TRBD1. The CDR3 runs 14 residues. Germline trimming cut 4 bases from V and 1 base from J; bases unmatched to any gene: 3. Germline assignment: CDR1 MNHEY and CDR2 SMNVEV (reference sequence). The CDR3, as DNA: TGTGCCAGCAGTTCCAGACAGGGTAACTATGGCTACACCTTC. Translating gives CASSSRQGNYGYTF.

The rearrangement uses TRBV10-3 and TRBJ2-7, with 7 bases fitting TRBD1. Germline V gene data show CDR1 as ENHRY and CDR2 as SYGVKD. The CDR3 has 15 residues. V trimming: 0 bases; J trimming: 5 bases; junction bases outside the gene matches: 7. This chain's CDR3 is CAISESLGGPHEQYF. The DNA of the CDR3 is TGTGCCATCAGTGAGTCGTTAGGGGGCCCCCACGAGCAGTACTTC.

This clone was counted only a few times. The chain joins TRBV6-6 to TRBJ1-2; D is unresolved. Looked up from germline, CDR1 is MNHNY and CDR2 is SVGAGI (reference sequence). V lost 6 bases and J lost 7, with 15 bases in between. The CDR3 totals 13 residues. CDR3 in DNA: TGTGCCAGCAGCCGGCTTCGCGGAAGTGGCTACACCTTC. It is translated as CASSRLRGSGYTF.

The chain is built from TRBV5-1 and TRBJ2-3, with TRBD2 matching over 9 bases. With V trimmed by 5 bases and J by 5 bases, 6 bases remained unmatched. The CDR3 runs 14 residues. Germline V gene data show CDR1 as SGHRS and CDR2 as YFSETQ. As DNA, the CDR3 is TGCGCCAGCAGGTTAGCGGGAGTGGGAGATACGCAGTATTTT. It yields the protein CASRLAGVGDTQYF.

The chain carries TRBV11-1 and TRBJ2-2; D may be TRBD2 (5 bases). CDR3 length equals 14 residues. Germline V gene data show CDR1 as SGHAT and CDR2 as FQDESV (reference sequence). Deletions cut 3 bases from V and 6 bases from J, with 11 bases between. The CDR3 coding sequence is TGTGCCAGCAGCTTGACGGGGTTTCCCGGGGAGCTGTTTTTT. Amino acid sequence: CASSLTGFPGELFF. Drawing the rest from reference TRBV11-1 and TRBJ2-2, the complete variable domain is EAEVAQSPRYKITEKSQAVAFWCDPISGHATLYWYRQILGQGPELLVQFQDESVVDDSQLPKDRFSAERLKGVDSTLKIQPAELGDSAMYLCASSLTGFPGELFFGEGSRLTVL.

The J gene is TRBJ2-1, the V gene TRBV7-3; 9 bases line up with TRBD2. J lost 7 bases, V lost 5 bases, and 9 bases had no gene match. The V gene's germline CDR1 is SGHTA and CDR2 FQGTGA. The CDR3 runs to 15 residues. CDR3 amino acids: CASSQAGTSLNEQFF. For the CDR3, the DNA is TGTGCCAGCAGCCAGGCCGGGACTAGCCTGAATGAGCAGTTCTTC.

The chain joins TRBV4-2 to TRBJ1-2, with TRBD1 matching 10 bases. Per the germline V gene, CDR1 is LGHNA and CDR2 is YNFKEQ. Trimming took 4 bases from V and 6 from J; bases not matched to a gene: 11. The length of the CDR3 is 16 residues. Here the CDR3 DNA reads TGTGCCAGCAGCCCAGGGGACAGGGGAATTCAGGATGGCTACACCTTC. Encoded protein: CASSPGDRGIQDGYTF.

The CDR3 DNA is TGTGCCAGCAGCTTAGTTAGCGATTACGAGCAGTACTTC. Its protein is CASSLVSDYEQYF. The V gene is TRBV7-2, the J gene TRBJ2-7, with TRBD2 as a possible D gene (5 bases). The CDR3 has 13 amino acids. Trimming stripped 1 base from V and 4 bases from J, with 8 bases between. Germline-derived CDR1 and CDR2 are SGHTA and FQGNSA.

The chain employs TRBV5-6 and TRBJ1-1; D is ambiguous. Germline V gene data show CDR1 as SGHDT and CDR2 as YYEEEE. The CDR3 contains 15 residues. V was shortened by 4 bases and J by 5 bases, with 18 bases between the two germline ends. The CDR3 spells CASSPRETRGTEAFF. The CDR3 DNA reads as TGTGCCAGCAGCCCCCGGGAGACGAGAGGGACTGAAGCTTTCTTT.

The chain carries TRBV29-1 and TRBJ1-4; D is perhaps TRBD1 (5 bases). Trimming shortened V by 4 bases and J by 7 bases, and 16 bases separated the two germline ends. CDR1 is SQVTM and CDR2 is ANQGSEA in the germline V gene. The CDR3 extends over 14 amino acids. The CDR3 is CSVVGGGTGEKLFF. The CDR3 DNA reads TGCAGCGTTGTAGGTGGAGGGACGGGTGAAAAACTGTTTTTT.

Written as DNA, the CDR3 is TGCGCCAGCAGATCTAGGGTAGCGGGAAACGTGGGAGAGACCCAGTACTTC. This translates into CASRSRVAGNVGETQYF. The chain employs TRBV5-1 and TRBJ2-5; 8 nucleotides agree with TRBD2. CDR3 length: 17 amino acids. From germline, CDR1 is SGHRS and CDR2 YFSETQ. The V and J ends lost 5 bases and 4 bases, in that order; junction bases with no gene match: 16.

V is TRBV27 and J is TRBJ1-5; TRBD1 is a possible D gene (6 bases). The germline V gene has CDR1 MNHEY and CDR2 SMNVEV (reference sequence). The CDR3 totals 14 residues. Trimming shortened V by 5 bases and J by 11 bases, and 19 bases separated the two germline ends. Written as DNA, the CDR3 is TGTGCCAGCAGTCCGCCTGACGCGGGGGCGACCCAGCATTTT. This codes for CASSPPDAGATQHF.